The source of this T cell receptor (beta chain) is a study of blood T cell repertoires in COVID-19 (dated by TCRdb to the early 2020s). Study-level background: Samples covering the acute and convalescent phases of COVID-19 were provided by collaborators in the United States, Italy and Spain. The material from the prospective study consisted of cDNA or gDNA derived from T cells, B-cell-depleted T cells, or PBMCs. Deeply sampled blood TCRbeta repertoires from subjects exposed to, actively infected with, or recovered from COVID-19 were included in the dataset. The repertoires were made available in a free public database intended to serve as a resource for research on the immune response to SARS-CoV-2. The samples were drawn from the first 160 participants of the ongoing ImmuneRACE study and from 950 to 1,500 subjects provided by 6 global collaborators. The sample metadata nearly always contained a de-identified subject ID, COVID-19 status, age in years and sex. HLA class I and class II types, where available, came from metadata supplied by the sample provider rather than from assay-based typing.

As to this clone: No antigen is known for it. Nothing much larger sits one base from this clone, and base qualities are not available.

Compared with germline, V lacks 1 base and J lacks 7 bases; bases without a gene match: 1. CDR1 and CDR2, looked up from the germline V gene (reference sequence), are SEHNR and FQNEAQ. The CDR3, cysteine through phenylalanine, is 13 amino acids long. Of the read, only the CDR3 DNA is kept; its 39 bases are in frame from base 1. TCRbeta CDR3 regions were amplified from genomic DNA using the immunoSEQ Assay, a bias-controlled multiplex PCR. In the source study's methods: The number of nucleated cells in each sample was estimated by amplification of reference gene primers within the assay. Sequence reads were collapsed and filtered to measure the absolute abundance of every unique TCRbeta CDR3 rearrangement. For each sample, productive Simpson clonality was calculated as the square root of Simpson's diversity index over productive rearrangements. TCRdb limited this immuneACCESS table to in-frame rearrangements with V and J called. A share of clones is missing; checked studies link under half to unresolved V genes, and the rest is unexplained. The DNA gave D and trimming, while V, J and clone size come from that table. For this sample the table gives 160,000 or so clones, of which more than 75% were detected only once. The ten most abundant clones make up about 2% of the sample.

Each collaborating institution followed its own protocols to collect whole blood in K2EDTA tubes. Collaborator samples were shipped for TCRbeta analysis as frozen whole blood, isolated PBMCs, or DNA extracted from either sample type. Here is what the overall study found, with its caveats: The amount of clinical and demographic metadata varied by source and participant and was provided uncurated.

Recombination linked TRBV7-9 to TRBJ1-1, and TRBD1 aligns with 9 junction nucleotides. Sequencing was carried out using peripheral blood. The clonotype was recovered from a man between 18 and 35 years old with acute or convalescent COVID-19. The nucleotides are TGTGCCAGCAGCTTAGGGACAGGGGTTGAAGCTTTCTTT. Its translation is CASSLGTGVEAFF.